This record covers a single TCR beta chain. What it recognizes is unknown. 13 Jbeta primers and 60 Vbeta primers were used for the PCR. TCRdb's table, derived via immunoSEQ multiplex PCR, lists solely in-frame clones and lacks some. The sample lists approximately 160,000 clones; about 68% were seen once. V was pared by 3 bases and J by 1 base, with 4 bases between. Germline V gene data show CDR1 as SGHTA and CDR2 as FQGNSA. The CDR3 extends over 12 amino acids. The data derive from a study of cytomegalovirus exposure and HLA in healthy donors. The study's findings and limits: The authors later found TCR association rates varying by HLA locus, with DRB1 most and HLA-C fewest. According to reports, the classifier identified cytomegalovirus status with high specificity and sensitivity. TCR beta sequences numbering roughly 18,000 were associated with HLA alleles at 0.05 false discovery rate in a later analysis.

The chain has TRBV7-2 and TRBJ2-7, with D uncertain. The receptor's source is a man younger than 35 in good health and CMV-seronegative. Source material: PBMCs. The CDR3 region is CASSLTSYEQYF. CDR3 coding DNA: TGTGCCAGCAGCTTGACATCCTACGAGCAGTACTTC.